What follows are 24 T cell receptor beta chains derived from one specimen sequenced in a study of blood T cell repertoires in COVID-19. Libraries were prepared by immunoSEQ multiplex PCR; TCRdb keeps only in-frame clonotypes and omits some of them. The table shows some 160,000 clones, with 76% occurring only once. Sequencing input: peripheral blood. Every receptor here comes from a man aged 55 to 70 with acute or convalescent COVID-19.

The CDR3 coding sequence is TGTGCCAGCAGACGGGGACTAGCGGGAGGTTTATCAGAGACCCAGTACTTC. This translates into CASRRGLAGGLSETQYF. V is TRBV2 and J is TRBJ2-5, with 15 bases that match TRBD2. This CDR3 comprises 17 residues. Germline loops: CDR1 SNHLY, CDR2 FYNNEI. The V and J ends lost 6 bases and 4 bases, in that order; junction bases with no gene match: 9.

This clone was recorded only once. The rearrangement joins TRBV5-1 to TRBJ2-3, with TRBD2 matching 7 bases. With 3 bases clipped from V and 0 bases from J, the junction kept 4 bases outside the gene matches. The CDR3 loop spans 15 amino acids. CDR1 SGHRS and CDR2 YFSETQ come from the germline V gene. In DNA, the CDR3 is TGCGCCAGCAGCTCGGCGGGAGCTAGCACAGATACGCAGTATTTT. Its protein is CASSSAGASTDTQYF.

This clone was detected only a few times. V usage is TRBV6-5 and J usage is TRBJ1-1; possibly TRBD1 for D (5 bases). CDR3 length: 13 amino acids. With 6 bases removed from V and 0 bases from J, the gap between germline ends came to 8 bases. The germline CDR1 and CDR2 sequences are MNHEY and SVGAGI. CDR3 DNA sequence: TGTGCCAGCAGCCAGACAGTGAACACTGAAGCTTTCTTT. Protein product: CASSQTVNTEAFF.

J is TRBJ2-2 and V is TRBV24-1, with a weak D call TRBD2 (6 bases). Germline V lookup: CDR1 KGHDR, CDR2 SFDVKD. There are 13 residues in the CDR3. Trimming removed 7 bases from V and 7 bases from J, with 12 bases in between. CDR3 sequence reads: CATSGSEFGELFF. In DNA, the CDR3 is TGTGCCACCAGCGGGAGCGAGTTCGGGGAGCTGTTTTTT.

This clone was found many times. The V and J genes are TRBV7-6 and TRBJ2-2; 8 bases map to TRBD1. Germline V gene lookup returns CDR1 SGHVS and CDR2 FNYEAQ. Unmatched junction bases numbered 9, after V lost 5 bases and J lost 7 bases. The CDR3 sequence is 15 residues long. The CDR3 region is CASSLWTGQGGELFF. The CDR3 DNA reads TGTGCCAGCAGCCTTTGGACAGGGCAGGGCGGGGAGCTGTTTTTT.

V and J are TRBV4-2 and TRBJ2-1, with D perhaps TRBD2 (5 bases). V was pared by 1 base and J by 0 bases, with 10 bases between. Germline values: CDR1 LGHNA, CDR2 YNFKEQ. CDR3 length equals 16 residues. CDR3 protein: CASSQGTGGSYNEQFF. The CDR3 DNA reads as TGTGCCAGCAGCCAAGGGACTGGAGGCTCCTACAATGAGCAGTTCTTC.

This rearrangement joins TRBV30 to TRBJ1-2; 7 bases are a match to TRBD1. Trimming cost V 5 bases and J 4 bases; bases outside gene matches: 10. Germline V CDR1 and CDR2: GTSNPN, SVGIG (reference sequence). The CDR3 loop spans 14 amino acids. Written as DNA, the CDR3 is TGTGCCTGGGGGGGCAGGGGGACTGGCTATGGCTACACCTTC. It encodes CAWGGRGTGYGYTF.

As DNA, the CDR3 is TGTGCCAGCAGCTTAGAGGGGACAGGGCCCCTGCTACGTGAGCAGTTCTTC. Encoded protein: CASSLEGTGPLLREQFF. The chain uses TRBV7-9 and TRBJ2-1; 9 bases map to TRBD1. The V and J ends lost 1 base and 9 bases, in that order; junction bases with no gene match: 13. The CDR3 extends over 17 amino acids. Germline assignment: CDR1 SEHNR and CDR2 FQNEAQ (reference sequence). Variable domain in full (rest from reference TRBV7-9 and TRBJ2-1): DTGVSQNPRHKITKRGQNVTFRCDPISEHNRLYWYRQTLGQGPEFLTYFQNEAQLEKSRLLSDRFSAERPKGSFSTLEIQRTEQGDSAMYLCASSLEGTGPLLREQFFGPGTRLTVL.

The V gene is TRBV24-1, the J gene TRBJ2-7, with a possible D match to TRBD1 (7 bases). The CDR3 is 12 amino acids. V was clipped by 10 bases and J by 1 base, with 10 bases between them. CDR1 is KGHDR, CDR2 SFDVKD, per germline. Here the CDR3 DNA reads TGTGCCACTGCGGGACAGTCCTACGAGCAGTACTTC. It encodes CATAGQSYEQYF.

Judged by abundance, this clone is medium-sized. This sequence joins TRBV6-1 and TRBJ1-4; D is undetermined. The CDR3 consists of 16 residues. CDR1 is MNHNS, CDR2 SASEGT, per germline. The V gene lost 4 bases and the J gene lost 6 bases, with 18 bases spanning the gap. Here the CDR3 DNA reads TGTGCCAGCAGTGCCCTCTCCGGCGCCGGGGATGAAAAACTGTTTTTT. Its protein is CASSALSGAGDEKLFF.

The CDR3 DNA sequence: TGTGCCAGCAGCCTAACAGGGGAATATGGCTACACCTTC. Its translation is CASSLTGEYGYTF. The V and J genes are TRBV7-8 and TRBJ1-2, with TRBD1 matching over 7 bases. The CDR3 has 13 residues. V shed 5 bases and J 5 bases; nucleotides not matched to a gene: 5. The germline V gene encodes CDR1 SGHVS and CDR2 FQNEAQ.

J is TRBJ1-3 and V is TRBV12-3 or TRBV12-4; D remains unclear. V lost 6 bases, J lost 8 bases, and 11 bases lay in between. The CDR3 runs 12 residues. The CDR3 region is CASSLLSDTIYF. DNA for the CDR3: TGTGCCAGCAGCCTGTTGAGTGACACCATATATTTT.

This clone has a handful of counts. The rearrangement links TRBV7-2 to TRBJ1-2; TRBD1 matches at 7 bases. Germline CDR1 and CDR2: SGHTA and FQGNSA. The CDR3 runs to 14 residues. After removal of 5 bases from V and 3 bases from J, the junction contained 6 bases not matched to a gene. CDR3 in DNA: TGTGCCAGCAGCCCCCAGGGGGTGGACTATGGCTACACCTTC. Protein product: CASSPQGVDYGYTF.

The V and J genes are TRBV3-1 (or the pseudogene TRBV3-2) and TRBJ2-5, with D perhaps TRBD2 (5 bases). Between the trimmed V and J ends, which lost 2 bases and 1 base, there was a span of 8 bases. CDR3 size: 14 residues. The germline V gene encodes CDR1 LGHDT and CDR2 YNNKEL (reference sequence). CDR3 DNA: TGTGCCAGCAGCCAATCGGGATTCCAAGAGACCCAGTACTTC. Translating gives CASSQSGFQETQYF.

The DNA of the CDR3 is TGCGCCAGCAGCTTGGAAGGGAGGGAGGGAGACAATGAGCAGTTCTTC. Protein product: CASSLEGREGDNEQFF. The J gene is TRBJ2-1, the V gene TRBV5-1, with 7 bases matching TRBD2. CDR1 and CDR2 (germline): SGHRS, YFSETQ. The CDR3 totals 16 residues. Germline trimming cut 0 bases from V and 5 bases from J; bases unmatched to any gene: 8.

This sequence joins TRBV10-3 and TRBJ2-1, with 8 bases identical to TRBD2. The trim removed 6 bases at V and 4 bases at J, leaving 8 bases unmatched. Per germline, CDR1 ENHRY and CDR2 SYGVKD. The CDR3 covers 15 residues. CDR3 residues: CAIRGGREEYNEQFF. CDR3 sequence (DNA): TGTGCCATCAGGGGGGGGCGGGAGGAATACAATGAGCAGTTCTTC.

V and J are TRBV21-1 and TRBJ1-4. TRBV21-1 is a known pseudogene. The CDR3 spans 14 residues. In DNA form, the CDR3 reads TGTGCGAGGTTTGAGGGTGGTAATAATGAAAAACTGTTTTTT. Protein product: CARFEGGNNEKLFF.

The V gene is TRBV18, the J gene TRBJ2-5, with D tentatively TRBD1 (6 bases). V was trimmed by 3 bases and J by 9 bases, leaving 14 bases between them. The CDR3 runs 13 residues. CDR1 and CDR2 from the germline V gene are KGHSH and LQKENI. This CDR3 is CASSPEGQMAQYF. CDR3 in DNA: TGTGCCAGCTCACCCGAGGGACAAATGGCCCAGTACTTC.

The chain links TRBV27 to TRBJ2-4; D possibly corresponds to TRBD2 (6 bases). Trimming shortened V by 5 bases and J by 6 bases, and 17 bases separated the two germline ends. CDR1 and CDR2 from the germline V gene are MNHEY and SMNVEV (reference sequence). There are 15 residues in the CDR3. CDR3 amino acids: CASSEYREPRNIQYF. The CDR3 nucleotides are TGTGCCAGCAGTGAGTACCGGGAGCCCCGAAACATTCAGTACTTC.

The V and J genes are TRBV5-1 and TRBJ1-1; perhaps TRBD1 as D (5 bases). This CDR3 has 16 residues. Trimming took off 4 bases at V and 0 bases at J, with 16 bases between the two ends. CDR1 SGHRS and CDR2 YFSETQ come from the germline V gene. CDR3 DNA sequence: TGCGCCAGCAGCCGGGGGGACGTAGTTATGAACACTGAAGCTTTCTTT. This gives the protein CASSRGDVVMNTEAFF.

This clone was recorded at least ten times. CDR3 loop: CATSDPRDRTYEQYF. DNA for the CDR3: TGTGCCACCAGTGATCCCCGGGACAGGACCTACGAGCAGTACTTC. V usage is TRBV24-1 and J usage is TRBJ2-7; TRBD1 matches 8 bases. The CDR3 runs 15 residues. V trimming: 3 bases; J trimming: 2 bases; junction bases outside the gene matches: 5. Looked up from germline, CDR1 is KGHDR and CDR2 is SFDVKD.

The CDR3 loop is CASSITRQLTYEQYF. CDR3 sequence (DNA): TGTGCCAGTAGTATCACCCGACAGCTGACCTACGAGCAGTACTTC. The chain couples TRBV19 to TRBJ2-7; perhaps TRBD1 as D (5 bases). V dropped 3 bases and J dropped 2 bases, with 14 bases sitting between them. Germline assignment: CDR1 LNHDA and CDR2 SQIVND (reference sequence). The CDR3 is 15 amino acids.

This rearrangement joins TRBV19 to TRBJ2-1, with TRBD2 identical over 14 bases. Germline loops: CDR1 LNHDA, CDR2 SQIVND (reference sequence). V lost 3 bases and J lost 7; bases outside the gene matches: 8. This CDR3 is built from 17 residues. CDR3 region: CASSIKAGTSGRNEQFF. As DNA, the CDR3 is TGTGCCAGTAGTATCAAGGCCGGGACTAGCGGGAGAAATGAGCAGTTCTTC.

V usage is TRBV5-5 and J usage is TRBJ1-2, with D unresolved. The germline gives CDR1 SGHKS, CDR2 YYEKEE (reference sequence). The CDR3 is 13 amino acids. Trimming took 2 bases from V and 8 from J, leaving 13 bases between them. The CDR3 DNA reads TGTGCCAGCAGCTTCGGAGGGCCGGACGGCTACACCTTC. Amino acids: CASSFGGPDGYTF.